Shown below are 21 T cell receptor beta chains from a single sample sequenced in a study of blood T cell repertoires in COVID-19. Profiled with immunoSEQ multiplex PCR; TCRdb holds only in-frame clones, not every one. The table shows 190,000 or so clones, with around nine tenths occurring only once. The sample consisted of peripheral blood. These receptors were taken from a man aged 35 to 55 with active or convalescent COVID-19.

CDR3 nucleotide sequence: TGTGCCAGCAGTCCCCTGACAGTGAACACTGAAGCTTTCTTT. It is translated as CASSPLTVNTEAFF. The chain is built from TRBV28 and TRBJ1-1, with D maybe TRBD1 (5 bases). This CDR3 has 14 amino acids. V lost 5 bases, J lost 0 bases, and 10 bases lay in between. Germline lookup yields CDR1 MDHEN and CDR2 SYDVKM. The entire variable domain, with the rest obtained from reference TRBV28 and TRBJ1-1, is as follows: DVKVTQSSRYLVKRTGEKVFLECVQDMDHENMFWYRQDPGLGLRLIYFSYDVKMKEKGDIPEGYSVSREKKERFSLILESASTNQTSMYLCASSPLTVNTEAFFGQGTRLTVV.

This clone was detected only once. The gene calls are TRBV2 and TRBJ1-5, with unresolved D. This CDR3 contains 14 residues. Trimming took 4 bases from V and 4 from J, leaving 11 bases between them. The V gene's germline CDR1 is SNHLY and CDR2 FYNNEI. The chain's CDR3 is CASSVGGNNQPQHF. The DNA for the CDR3 is TGTGCCAGCAGTGTTGGCGGGAATAATCAGCCCCAGCATTTT.

V gene TRBV5-8 combines with J gene TRBJ2-3, with D possibly TRBD2 on 6 matching bases. From germline, CDR1 is SGHTS and CDR2 YDEGEE. The CDR3 totals 15 residues. V lost 0 bases and J 4 bases, leaving 12 bases between the germline ends. The CDR3 sequence is CASSLDLGGADTQYF. The DNA of the CDR3 is TGTGCCAGCAGCTTGGACCTCGGGGGTGCAGATACGCAGTATTTT.

The V gene is TRBV6-2 or TRBV6-3, the J gene TRBJ1-1; D possibly corresponds to TRBD1 (6 bases). Germline V gene sequence: CDR1 MNHEY, CDR2 SVGEGT. V was pared by 6 bases and J by 8 bases, with 16 bases between. This CDR3 region has 13 residues. The chain's CDR3 is CASSFDRLPEAFF. DNA for the CDR3: TGTGCCAGCAGCTTTGACAGGCTCCCAGAAGCTTTCTTT.

The chain carries TRBV4-1 and TRBJ2-7; 11 positions match TRBD1. CDR3 length equals 15 residues. CDR1 and CDR2 from the germline V gene are MGHRA and YSYEKL. V lost 1 base and J lost 5; bases outside the gene matches: 4. The DNA of the CDR3 is TGCGCCAGCAGCCAAGCCGGGACAGGGGGTCACGAGCAGTACTTC. Amino acid sequence: CASSQAGTGGHEQYF.

The V and J genes are TRBV6-5 and TRBJ1-1, with a tentative D call TRBD1 (6 bases). Per the germline V gene, CDR1 is MNHEY and CDR2 is SVGAGI. The CDR3 has 12 amino acids. V lost 6 bases to trimming and J lost 8 bases, with 13 bases between them. Written as DNA, the CDR3 is TGTGCCAGCAGACCACAGGGAGAGGAAGCTTTCTTT. Its translation: CASRPQGEEAFF.

The chain carries TRBV4-2 and TRBJ1-2; D not resolved. The CDR3 is 16 residues long. The V gene's germline CDR1 is LGHNA and CDR2 YNFKEQ. The V end was cut by 0 bases, the J end by 8 bases, with 19 bases between. CDR3 bases: TGTGCCAGCAGCCAAGATTTAGGCGCGGTGAGAGGGGGCTACACCTTC. Translating it yields CASSQDLGAVRGGYTF.

The chain uses TRBV13 and TRBJ2-5; 13 nucleotides align to TRBD2. This CDR3 has 15 residues. V lost 5 bases to trimming and J lost 5 bases; unmatched junction nucleotides: 5. Germline assignment: CDR1 PRHDT and CDR2 FYEKMQ (reference sequence). The CDR3 nucleotides are TGTGCCAGCAGCCCCACTAGCGGGGGGGACGAGACCCAGTACTTC. Translated, it gives CASSPTSGGDETQYF.

Points on this clone: The same CDR3 can be traced to other DNA sequences in this sample. The V call is TRBV19, the J call TRBJ1-6; 9 bases match TRBD1. The CDR3 length is 14 residues. V lost 6 bases, J lost 7 bases, and 4 bases stayed unmatched. Germline V CDR1 and CDR2: LNHDA, SQIVND (reference sequence). CDR3 nucleotide sequence: TGTGCCAGTAGCCCGGGACAGGGAAATTCACCCCTCCACTTT. Its translation: CASSPGQGNSPLHF. Full variable domain (rest looked up from reference TRBV19 and TRBJ1-6): DGGITQSPKYLFRKEGQNVTLSCEQNLNHDAMYWYRQDPGQGLRLIYYSQIVNDFQKGDIAEGYSVSREKKESFPLTVTSAQKNPTAFYLCASSPGQGNSPLHFGNGTRLTVT.

The table lists this clone with a few counts. This chain connects TRBV13 to TRBJ2-5; no clear D gene. In germline, CDR1 is PRHDT, CDR2 FYEKMQ (reference sequence). The CDR3 has 15 residues. The germline V and J ends were trimmed by 2 bases and 5 bases, with 15 bases remaining between them. The CDR3 is CASSLTLLPGETQYF. In DNA, the CDR3 is TGTGCCAGCAGCTTAACCCTCCTACCCGGGGAGACCCAGTACTTC.

The chain combines TRBV9 with TRBJ2-5; weak D call: TRBD1 (7 bases). Germline V gives CDR1 SGDLS, CDR2 YYNGEE. CDR3 length equals 14 residues. V shed 4 bases and J shed 4 bases, with 14 bases lying between them. The CDR3 sequence: CASSFRGDSETQYF. CDR3 DNA sequence: TGTGCCAGCAGCTTCAGGGGGGATTCAGAGACCCAGTACTTC.

This clone was observed a single time. This chain joins TRBV18 and TRBJ2-1; TRBD2 might be the D (6 bases). The CDR3 sequence is 11 residues long. The V end was cut by 6 bases, the J end by 9 bases, with 9 bases between. The germline CDR1 and CDR2 sequences are KGHSH and LQKENI. CDR3 sequence (DNA): TGTGCCAGCTCGGGGGGTCCTGAGCAGTTCTTC. Translated, it gives CASSGGPEQFF. The variable domain in full, with the rest retrieved from reference TRBV18 and TRBJ2-1, is NAGVMQNPRHLVRRRGQEARLRCSPMKGHSHVYWYRQLPEEGLKFMVYLQKENIIDESGMPKERFSAEFPKEGPSILRIQQVVRGDSAAYFCASSGGPEQFFGPGTRLTVL.

The chain recombines TRBV5-1 with TRBJ2-2; D call uncertain. Germline values: CDR1 SGHRS, CDR2 YFSETQ. The CDR3 is made up of 14 amino acids. Trimming removed 6 bases at V and 0 bases at J, with 9 bases between. The CDR3 sequence is CASKQETNTGELFF. CDR3 DNA sequence: TGCGCCAGCAAGCAAGAAACGAACACCGGGGAGCTGTTTTTT.

The chain uses TRBV18 and TRBJ1-3, with TRBD1 matching 7 bases. V lost 5 bases and J lost 0; bases outside the gene matches: 4. Germline V gene lookup returns CDR1 KGHSH and CDR2 LQKENI. The CDR3 spans 15 residues. As DNA, the CDR3 is TGTGCCAGCTCATTGGACAGGTTCTCTGGAAACACCATATATTTT. It is translated as CASSLDRFSGNTIYF.

To note about this clone: The junction does not match germline at one end; this may be a read error. The V and J genes are TRBV11-2 and TRBJ1-2, with D unclear. CDR1 is SGHAT, CDR2 FQNNGV, per germline. The CDR3 covers 15 residues. The DNA for the CDR3 is TGTGCCAGCAGCCTATTCACCGGGCCCCGGGGTGGCCACACCTTC. Amino acid sequence: CASSLFTGPRGGHTF.

The chain carries TRBV7-9 and TRBJ2-1; D may be TRBD2 (5 bases). The CDR3 totals 16 residues. The germline V gene has CDR1 SEHNR and CDR2 FQNEAQ (reference sequence). V lost 1 base, J lost 0 bases, and 10 bases lay in between. This chain's CDR3 is CASSLEGVSSYNEQFF. CDR3 DNA sequence: TGTGCCAGCAGCTTAGAGGGAGTTTCCTCCTACAATGAGCAGTTCTTC. The full variable domain, rest sourced from reference TRBV7-9 and TRBJ2-1, is DTGVSQNPRHKITKRGQNVTFRCDPISEHNRLYWYRQTLGQGPEFLTYFQNEAQLEKSRLLSDRFSAERPKGSFSTLEIQRTEQGDSAMYLCASSLEGVSSYNEQFFGPGTRLTVL.

The chain joins TRBV5-6 to TRBJ1-2, with D perhaps matching TRBD1 (6 bases). The ends were cut back, 4 bases at V and 4 bases at J, with 14 bases in the middle. The CDR3 is 14 residues long. CDR1 SGHDT and CDR2 YYEEEE come from the germline V gene. Written as DNA, the CDR3 is TGTGCCAGCAGCCTACAGGGCCGAACCTATGGCTACACCTTC. Amino acid sequence: CASSLQGRTYGYTF.

The gene calls are TRBV28 and TRBJ2-3, with 9 bases fitting TRBD2. The CDR3 is 17 residues long. Germline V lookup: CDR1 MDHEN, CDR2 SYDVKM. The V gene end was trimmed by 4 bases and the J gene end by 4 bases; junction bases not matched to a gene: 12. The CDR3 sequence is CASSSSTMSGGSDTQYF. In DNA form, the CDR3 reads TGTGCCAGCAGTTCCTCGACCATGAGCGGGGGGTCAGATACGCAGTATTTT.

V gene TRBV12-3 or TRBV12-4 combines with J gene TRBJ2-3; D is undetermined. The CDR3 consists of 12 residues. V was pared by 3 bases and J by 6 bases, with 7 bases between. This CDR3 is CASSFSQDTQYF. As DNA, the CDR3 is TGTGCCAGCAGTTTCTCCCAGGATACGCAGTATTTT.

The J gene is TRBJ2-7, the V gene TRBV9; 10 nucleotides align to TRBD1. Looked up from germline, CDR1 is SGDLS and CDR2 is YYNGEE. CDR3 size: 16 residues. With V trimmed by 2 bases and J by 5 bases, 10 bases remained unmatched. The CDR3 DNA follows: TGTGCCAGCAGCGTGAAAGGGACAGGGGTTTTGGACGAGCAGTACTTC. This sequence encodes CASSVKGTGVLDEQYF.

V and J are TRBV12-3 or TRBV12-4 and TRBJ2-1, with TRBD2 as a possible D gene (6 bases). CDR3 size: 11 residues. The ends were cut back, 6 bases at V and 10 bases at J, with 10 bases in the middle. The CDR3 nucleotides are TGTGCCAGCAGGGGGGACTCCGAGCAGTTCTTC. It codes for CASRGDSEQFF.